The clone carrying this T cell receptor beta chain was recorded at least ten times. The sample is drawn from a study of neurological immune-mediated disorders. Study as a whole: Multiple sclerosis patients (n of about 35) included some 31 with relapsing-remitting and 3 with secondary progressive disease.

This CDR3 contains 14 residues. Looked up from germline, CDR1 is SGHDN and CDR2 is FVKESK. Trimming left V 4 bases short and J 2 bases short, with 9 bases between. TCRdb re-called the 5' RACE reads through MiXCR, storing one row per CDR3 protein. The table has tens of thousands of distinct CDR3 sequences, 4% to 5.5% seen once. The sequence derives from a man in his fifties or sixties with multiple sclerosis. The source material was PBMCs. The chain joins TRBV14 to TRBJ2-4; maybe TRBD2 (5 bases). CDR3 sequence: CASSRGGTKNIQYF. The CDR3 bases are TGTGCCAGCAGCCGCGGAGGCACCAAAAACATTCAGTACTTC.